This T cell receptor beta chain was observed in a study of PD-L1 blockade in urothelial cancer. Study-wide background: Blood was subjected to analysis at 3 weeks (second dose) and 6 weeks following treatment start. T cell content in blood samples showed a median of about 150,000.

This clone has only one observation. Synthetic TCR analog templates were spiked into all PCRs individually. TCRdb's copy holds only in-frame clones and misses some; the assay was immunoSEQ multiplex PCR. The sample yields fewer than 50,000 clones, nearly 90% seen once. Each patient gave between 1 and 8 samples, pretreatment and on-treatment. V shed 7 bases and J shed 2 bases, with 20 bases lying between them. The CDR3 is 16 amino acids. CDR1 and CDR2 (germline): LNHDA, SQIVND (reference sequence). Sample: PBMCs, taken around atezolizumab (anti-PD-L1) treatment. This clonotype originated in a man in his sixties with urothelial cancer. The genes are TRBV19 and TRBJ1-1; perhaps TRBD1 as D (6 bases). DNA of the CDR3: TGTGCCAGTAACCTCTTAAGGGGGGGCTCAAACACTGAAGCTTTCTTT. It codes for CASNLLRGGSNTEAFF. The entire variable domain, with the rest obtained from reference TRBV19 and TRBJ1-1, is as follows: DGGITQSPKYLFRKEGQNVTLSCEQNLNHDAMYWYRQDPGQGLRLIYYSQIVNDFQKGDIAEGYSVSREKKESFPLTVTSAQKNPTAFYLCASNLLRGGSNTEAFFGQGTRLTVV.